This T cell receptor (beta chain) stems from a study of blood T cell repertoires in COVID-19. The method was immunoSEQ multiplex PCR; TCRdb's version includes in-frame clones alone and lacks a portion of them. The sample shows approximately 300,000 clones, 87% of them seen only once. Concerning this clone: The sample holds other DNA sequences that translate to the same CDR3.

Trimming removed 8 bases from V and 3 bases from J, with 16 bases in between. The CDR3 totals 14 residues. CDR1 and CDR2 (germline): LGHDT, YNNKEL (reference sequence). What was sequenced was PBMCs or T cells enriched from blood (not recorded which). The clonotype comes from a woman between 25 and 40 years old who had recovered from COVID-19. The V and J genes are TRBV3-1 (or the pseudogene TRBV3-2) and TRBJ1-1; a possible D gene is TRBD1 (5 bases). CDR3 in amino acids: CASSSLGVDTEAFF. For the CDR3, the DNA is TGTGCCAGCTCAAGTTTAGGGGTGGACACTGAAGCTTTCTTT.